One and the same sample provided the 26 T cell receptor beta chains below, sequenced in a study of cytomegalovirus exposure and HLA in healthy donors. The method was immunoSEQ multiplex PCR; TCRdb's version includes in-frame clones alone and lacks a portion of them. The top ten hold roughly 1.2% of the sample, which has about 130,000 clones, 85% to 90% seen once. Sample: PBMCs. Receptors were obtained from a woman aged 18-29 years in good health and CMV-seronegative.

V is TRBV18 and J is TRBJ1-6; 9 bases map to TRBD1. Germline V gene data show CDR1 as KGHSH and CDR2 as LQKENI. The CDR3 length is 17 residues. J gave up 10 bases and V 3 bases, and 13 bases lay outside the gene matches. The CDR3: CASSPRDRRTGGSPLHF. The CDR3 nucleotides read TGTGCCAGCTCACCCCGGGACAGACGTACAGGGGGCTCACCCCTCCACTTT.

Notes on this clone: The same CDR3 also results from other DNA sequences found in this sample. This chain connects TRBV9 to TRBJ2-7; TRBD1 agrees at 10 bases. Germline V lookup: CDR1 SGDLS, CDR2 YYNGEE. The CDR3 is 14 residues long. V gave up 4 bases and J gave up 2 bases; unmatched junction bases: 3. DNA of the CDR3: TGTGCCAGCAGCCCCGGACAGGGGGCCTACGAGCAGTACTTC. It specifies CASSPGQGAYEQYF.

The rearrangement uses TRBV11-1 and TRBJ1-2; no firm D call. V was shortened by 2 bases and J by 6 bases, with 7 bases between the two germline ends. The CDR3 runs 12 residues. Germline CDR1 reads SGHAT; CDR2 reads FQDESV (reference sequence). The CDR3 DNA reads TGTGCCAGCAGCTTATCGGGTGATGGCTACACCTTC. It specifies CASSLSGDGYTF.

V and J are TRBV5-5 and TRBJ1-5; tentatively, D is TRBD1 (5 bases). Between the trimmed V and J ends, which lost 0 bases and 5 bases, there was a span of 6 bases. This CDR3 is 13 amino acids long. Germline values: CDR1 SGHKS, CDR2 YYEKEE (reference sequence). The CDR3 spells CASSLARDQPQHF. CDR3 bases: TGTGCCAGCAGCTTGGCCAGGGATCAGCCCCAGCATTTT.

The CDR3 spells CASEGSVENSPLHF. The CDR3 nucleotides read TGTGCCAGCGAAGGGAGTGTGGAAAATTCACCCCTCCACTTT. The chain has TRBV6-1 and TRBJ1-6; D not resolved. Germline V lookup: CDR1 MNHNS, CDR2 SASEGT. The V end was cut by 8 bases, the J end by 7 bases, with 15 bases between. The CDR3 is made up of 14 amino acids.

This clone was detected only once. The CDR3 DNA reads TGTGCCAGCTCGCAAGAACAGGGGCGCACTGAAGCTTTCTTT. Its translation is CASSQEQGRTEAFF. J is TRBJ1-1 and V is TRBV18; 7 bases are a match to TRBD1. Trimming removed 6 bases from V and 4 bases from J; junction bases left unmatched: 8. Germline loops: CDR1 KGHSH, CDR2 LQKENI. The length of the CDR3 is 14 residues.

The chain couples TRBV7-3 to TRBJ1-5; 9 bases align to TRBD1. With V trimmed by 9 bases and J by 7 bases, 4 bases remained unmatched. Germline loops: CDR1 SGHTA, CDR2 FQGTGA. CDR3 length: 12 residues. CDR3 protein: CARGQGKQPQHF. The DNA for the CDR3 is TGTGCCAGAGGACAGGGGAAGCAGCCCCAGCATTTT.

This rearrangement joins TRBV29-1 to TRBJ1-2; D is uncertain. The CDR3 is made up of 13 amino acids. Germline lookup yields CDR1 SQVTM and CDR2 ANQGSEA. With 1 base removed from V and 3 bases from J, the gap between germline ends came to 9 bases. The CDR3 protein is CSVEVFRDYGYTF. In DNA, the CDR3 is TGCAGCGTTGAAGTATTCCGTGACTATGGCTACACCTTC.

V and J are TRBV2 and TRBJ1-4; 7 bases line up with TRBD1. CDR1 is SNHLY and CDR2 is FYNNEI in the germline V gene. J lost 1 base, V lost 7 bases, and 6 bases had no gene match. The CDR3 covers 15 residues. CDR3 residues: CASTQNRGTNEKLFF. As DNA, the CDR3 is TGTGCCAGCACCCAAAACAGGGGAACTAATGAAAAACTGTTTTTT.

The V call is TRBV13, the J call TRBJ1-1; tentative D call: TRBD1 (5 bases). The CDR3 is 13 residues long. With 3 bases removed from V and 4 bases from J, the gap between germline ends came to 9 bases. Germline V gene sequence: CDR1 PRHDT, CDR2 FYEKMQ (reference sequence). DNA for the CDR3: TGTGCCAGCAGCTTGACAGCGAGCACTGAAGCTTTCTTT. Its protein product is CASSLTASTEAFF.

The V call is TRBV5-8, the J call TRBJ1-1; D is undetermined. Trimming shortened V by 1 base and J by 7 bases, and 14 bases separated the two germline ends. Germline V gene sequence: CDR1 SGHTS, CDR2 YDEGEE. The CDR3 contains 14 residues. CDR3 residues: CASSLYSRSDEAFF. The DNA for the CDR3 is TGTGCCAGCAGCTTGTACAGCCGATCTGATGAAGCTTTCTTT.

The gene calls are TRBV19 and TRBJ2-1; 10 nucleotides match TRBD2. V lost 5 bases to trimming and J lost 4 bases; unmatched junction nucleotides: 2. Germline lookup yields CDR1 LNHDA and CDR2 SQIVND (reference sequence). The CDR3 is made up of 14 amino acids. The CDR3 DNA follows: TGTGCCAGTAGTCCTAGCGGGGGATACAATGAGCAGTTCTTC. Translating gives CASSPSGGYNEQFF.

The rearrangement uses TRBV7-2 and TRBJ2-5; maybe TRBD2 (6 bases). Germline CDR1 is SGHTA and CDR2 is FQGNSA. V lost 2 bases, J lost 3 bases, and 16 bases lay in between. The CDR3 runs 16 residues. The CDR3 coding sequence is TGTGCCAGCAGCTTATTCCTCCGGAGGGGCGAAGAGACCCAGTACTTC. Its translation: CASSLFLRRGEETQYF.

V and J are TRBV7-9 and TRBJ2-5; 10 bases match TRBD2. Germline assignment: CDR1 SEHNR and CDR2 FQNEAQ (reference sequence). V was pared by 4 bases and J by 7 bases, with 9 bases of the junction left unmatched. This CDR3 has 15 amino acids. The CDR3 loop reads CASSSAGGARVTQYF. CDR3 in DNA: TGTGCCAGCAGCTCAGCGGGGGGGGCCCGGGTGACCCAGTACTTC.

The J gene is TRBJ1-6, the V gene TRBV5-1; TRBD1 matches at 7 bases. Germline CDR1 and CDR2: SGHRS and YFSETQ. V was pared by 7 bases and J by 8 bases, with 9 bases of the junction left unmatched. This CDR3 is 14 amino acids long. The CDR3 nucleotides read TGCGCCAGCGCCGGTCGCACAGGGGATTCACCCCTCCACTTT. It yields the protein CASAGRTGDSPLHF. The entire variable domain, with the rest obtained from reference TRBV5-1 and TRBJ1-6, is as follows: KAGVTQTPRYLIKTRGQQVTLSCSPISGHRSVSWYQQTPGQGLQFLFEYFSETQRNKGNFPGRFSGRQFSNSRSEMNVSTLELGDSALYLCASAGRTGDSPLHFGNGTRLTVT.

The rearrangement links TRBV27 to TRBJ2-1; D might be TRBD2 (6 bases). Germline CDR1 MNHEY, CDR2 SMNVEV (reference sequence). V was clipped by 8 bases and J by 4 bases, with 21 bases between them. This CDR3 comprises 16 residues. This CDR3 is CASATEGGFTYNEQFF. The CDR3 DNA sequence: TGTGCCAGCGCCACGGAAGGAGGGTTTACTTACAATGAGCAGTTCTTC.

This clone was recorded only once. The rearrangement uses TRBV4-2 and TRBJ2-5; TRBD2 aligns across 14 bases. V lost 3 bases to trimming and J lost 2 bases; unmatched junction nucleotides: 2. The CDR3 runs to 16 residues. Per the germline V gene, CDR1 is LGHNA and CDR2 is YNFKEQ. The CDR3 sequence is CASSQRLAGGQETQYF. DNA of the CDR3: TGTGCCAGCAGCCAGCGACTAGCGGGGGGGCAAGAGACCCAGTACTTC.

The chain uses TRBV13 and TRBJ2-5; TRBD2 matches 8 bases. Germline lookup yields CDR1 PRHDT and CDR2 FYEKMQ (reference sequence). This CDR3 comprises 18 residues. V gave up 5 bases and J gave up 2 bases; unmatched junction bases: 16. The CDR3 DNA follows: TGTGCCAGCAGCCCTTACGGGGGGGGCCAGCTCAATCAAGAGACCCAGTACTTC. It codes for CASSPYGGGQLNQETQYF.

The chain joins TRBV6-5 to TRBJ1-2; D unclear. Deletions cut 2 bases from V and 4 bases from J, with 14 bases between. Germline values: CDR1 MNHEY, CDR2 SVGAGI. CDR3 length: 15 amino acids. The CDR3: CASSYDSMDFYGYTF. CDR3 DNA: TGTGCCAGCAGTTACGATTCAATGGACTTCTATGGCTACACCTTC.

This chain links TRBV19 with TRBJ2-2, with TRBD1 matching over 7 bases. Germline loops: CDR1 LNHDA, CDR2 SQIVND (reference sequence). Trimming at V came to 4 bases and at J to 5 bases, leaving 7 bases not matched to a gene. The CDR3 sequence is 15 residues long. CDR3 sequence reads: CASSSNRGRTGELFF. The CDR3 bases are TGTGCCAGTAGTAGCAACAGGGGCAGAACCGGGGAGCTGTTTTTT.

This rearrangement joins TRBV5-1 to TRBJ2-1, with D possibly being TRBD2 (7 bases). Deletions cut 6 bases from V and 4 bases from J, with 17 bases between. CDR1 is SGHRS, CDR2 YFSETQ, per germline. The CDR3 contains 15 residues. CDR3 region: CASNPGGGGYNEQFF. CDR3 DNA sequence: TGCGCCAGCAACCCCGGAGGGGGGGGATACAATGAGCAGTTCTTC.

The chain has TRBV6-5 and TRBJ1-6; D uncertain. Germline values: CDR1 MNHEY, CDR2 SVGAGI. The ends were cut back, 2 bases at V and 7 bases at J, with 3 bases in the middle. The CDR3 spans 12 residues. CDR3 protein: CASSYSNSPLHF. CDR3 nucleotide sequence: TGTGCCAGCAGTTACAGCAATTCACCCCTCCACTTT.

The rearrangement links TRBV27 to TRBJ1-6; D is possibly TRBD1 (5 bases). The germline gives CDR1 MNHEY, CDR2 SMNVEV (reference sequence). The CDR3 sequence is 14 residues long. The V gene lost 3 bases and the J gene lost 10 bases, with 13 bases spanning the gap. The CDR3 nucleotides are TGTGCCAGCAGTTTTACCAGGGTCGGATCACCCCTCCACTTT. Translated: CASSFTRVGSPLHF.

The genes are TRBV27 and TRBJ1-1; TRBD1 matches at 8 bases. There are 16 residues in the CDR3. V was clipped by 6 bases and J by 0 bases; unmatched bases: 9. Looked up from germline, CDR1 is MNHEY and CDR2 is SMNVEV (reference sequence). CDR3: CASSYSRGPLNTEAFF. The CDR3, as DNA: TGTGCCAGCAGCTATTCCAGGGGGCCTCTGAACACTGAAGCTTTCTTT.

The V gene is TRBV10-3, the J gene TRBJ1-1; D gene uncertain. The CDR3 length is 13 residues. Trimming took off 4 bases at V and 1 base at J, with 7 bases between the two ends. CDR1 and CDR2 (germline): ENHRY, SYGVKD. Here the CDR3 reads CAISGRGNTEAFF. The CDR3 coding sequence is TGTGCCATCAGTGGGCGAGGGAACACTGAAGCTTTCTTT.

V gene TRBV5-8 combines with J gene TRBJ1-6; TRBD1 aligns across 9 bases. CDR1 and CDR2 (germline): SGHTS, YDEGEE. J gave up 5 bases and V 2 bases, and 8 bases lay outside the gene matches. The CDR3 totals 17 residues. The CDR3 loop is CASSFGQGTGNNSPLHF. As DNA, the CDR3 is TGTGCCAGCAGCTTTGGACAGGGGACGGGGAATAATTCACCCCTCCACTTT.